A single sample is the source of the 28 T cell receptor beta chains below, sequenced in a study of regulatory T cells in long-lasting Graves disease. Specified time point: persistent/refractory GD, antithyroid drugs over 5 years with positive TRAb. There was RNA extracted from PBMCs, and the TCR library was made from it. Construction of the TCR beta libraries employed iRepertoire HTBI primers in conjunction with Arm-PCR of CDR3 regions. TCRdb recomputed calls from the multiplex PCR reads with MiXCR, one row per CDR3 protein. The table shows a few hundred thousand distinct CDR3 sequences, with 20% to 25% occurring only once. This specimen consisted of peripheral blood mononuclear cells (PBMCs), obtained when the disease was refractory, from a patient treated with antithyroid drugs. The receptors shown here come from a female donor with Graves disease.

The sample holds many counts of this clonotype. For the CDR3, the DNA is TGTGCCAGCAGTGAACAGGGGCTCGGGAATCAGCCCCAGCATTTT. Translation gives CASSEQGLGNQPQHF. V is TRBV2 and J is TRBJ1-5; a weak D match, TRBD1 (6 bases). The germline CDR1 and CDR2 sequences are SNHLY and FYNNEI. The CDR3 covers 15 residues. Between the trimmed V and J ends, which lost 2 bases and 4 bases, there was a span of 12 bases.

This clonotype occurred many times. The J gene is TRBJ1-1, the V gene TRBV2; 7 bases line up with TRBD1. V was clipped by 8 bases and J by 4 bases; unmatched bases: 7. This CDR3 comprises 13 residues. Per the germline V gene, CDR1 is SNHLY and CDR2 is FYNNEI. The CDR3 DNA sequence: TGTGCCAGCCGGGACAGAATGAGCACTGAAGCTTTCTTT. Translation: CASRDRMSTEAFF.

This clonotype was seen at least ten times. The chain carries TRBV19 and TRBJ1-2, with a weak D call TRBD1 (5 bases). This CDR3 is built from 15 residues. Germline-derived CDR1 and CDR2 are LNHDA and SQIVND (reference sequence). V was cut by 5 bases and J by 2 bases, with 15 bases left in between. CDR3 residues: CASSPTGTGNYGYTF. The CDR3 DNA sequence: TGTGCCAGTAGTCCCACTGGGACGGGGAACTATGGCTACACCTTC.

J is TRBJ2-5 and V is TRBV11-2; 12 bases are a match to TRBD1. This CDR3 contains 17 residues. Trimming removed 5 bases from V and 5 bases from J; junction bases left unmatched: 12. CDR1 and CDR2 (germline): SGHAT, FQNNGV. The CDR3: CASSPLPGQGAGETQYF. The CDR3 DNA is TGTGCCAGCAGCCCCCTCCCGGGACAGGGGGCCGGGGAGACCCAGTACTTC. Filled out from reference TRBV11-2 and TRBJ2-5, the complete variable domain reads EAGVAQSPRYKIIEKRQSVAFWCNPISGHATLYWYQQILGQGPKLLIQFQNNGVVDDSQLPKDRFSAERLKGVDSTLKIQPAKLEDSAVYLCASSPLPGQGAGETQYFGPGTRLLVL.

A few counts support this clonotype. CDR3: CASSSSGGHGPLVSYTF. For the CDR3, the DNA is TGTGCCAGCAGCTCCAGCGGGGGCCACGGACCTCTCGTCAGCTACACCTTC. The chain links TRBV2 to TRBJ1-2, with a possible D match to TRBD1 (6 bases). CDR3 length: 17 amino acids. Trimming removed 6 bases from V and 9 bases from J, with 29 bases in between. CDR1 and CDR2 (germline): SNHLY, FYNNEI. The variable domain in full, completed from reference TRBV2 and TRBJ1-2, reads EPEVTQTPSHQVTQMGQEVILRCVPISNHLYFYWYRQILGQKVEFLVSFYNNEISEKSEIFDDQFSVERPDGSNFTLKIRSTKLEDSAMYFCASSSSGGHGPLVSYTFGSGTRLTVV.

This clonotype was observed at least ten times. The chain employs TRBV20-1 and TRBJ2-5, with D perhaps assigned TRBD1 or TRBD2 (5 bases each). Per germline, CDR1 DFQATT and CDR2 SNEGSKA (reference sequence). The CDR3 has 14 amino acids. Between the trimmed V and J ends, which lost 6 bases and 4 bases, there was a span of 18 bases. CDR3 protein: CSALRATGTETQYF. CDR3 sequence (DNA): TGCAGTGCGCTGAGGGCCACAGGCACAGAGACCCAGTACTTC.

This chain connects TRBV7-2 to TRBJ2-1; D may correspond to TRBD1 or TRBD2 (6 bases each). The CDR3 has 14 residues. The germline V gene has CDR1 SGHTA and CDR2 FQGNSA. V gave up 1 base and J gave up 6 bases, with 10 bases separating them. The CDR3 here is CASSLVGGPNEQFF. In DNA, the CDR3 is TGTGCCAGCAGCTTAGTCGGGGGCCCCAATGAGCAGTTCTTC.

This clonotype has a count of ten or more. V gene TRBV28 combines with J gene TRBJ2-7; 7 bases line up with TRBD2. CDR1 is MDHEN and CDR2 is SYDVKM in the germline V gene. The CDR3 covers 15 residues. The J segment lost 2 bases and the V segment lost 7 bases, leaving 11 bases of the junction unmatched. CDR3 nucleotide sequence: TGTGCCAGCACCGCCTTCAGCGGGACCACCTACGAGCAGTACTTC. It codes for CASTAFSGTTYEQYF.

This clonotype was counted many times. This chain links TRBV28 with TRBJ1-5; D remains ambiguous. CDR1 and CDR2 (germline): MDHEN, SYDVKM. Trimming left V 8 bases short and J 0 bases short, with 8 bases between. CDR3 size: 13 residues. CDR3 nucleotides: TGTGCCAGCGAGAGGGCTAGCAATCAGCCCCAGCATTTT. It specifies CASERASNQPQHF.

The genes are TRBV14 and TRBJ2-7; TRBD1 matches 8 bases. J lost 0 bases, V lost 4 bases, and 8 bases had no gene match. Germline CDR1 SGHDN, CDR2 FVKESK. CDR3 length: 16 residues. The CDR3 nucleotides are TGTGCCAGCAGCCCCTACCGCGGGACAGGCTCCTACGAGCAGTACTTC. Protein product: CASSPYRGTGSYEQYF.

The chain links TRBV9 to TRBJ2-7; TRBD1 matches 8 bases. The CDR3 covers 16 residues. Germline lookup yields CDR1 SGDLS and CDR2 YYNGEE. V shed 0 bases, J shed 0 bases, and the junction held 5 bases outside the gene matches. The CDR3 spells CASSVGWGQDSYEQYF. CDR3 nucleotides: TGTGCCAGCAGCGTAGGTTGGGGACAGGACTCCTACGAGCAGTACTTC.

This clonotype was recorded many times. The CDR3 is CSARDGNTGRAEAFF. The CDR3 region has the DNA TGCAGTGCTAGAGATGGAAATACAGGGCGCGCTGAAGCTTTCTTT. This chain uses TRBV20-1 with TRBJ1-1; tentatively, D is TRBD1 (6 bases). Trimming removed 0 bases at V and 6 bases at J, with 17 bases between. CDR3 length equals 15 residues. CDR1 is DFQATT and CDR2 is SNEGSKA in the germline V gene (reference sequence).

This clonotype was detected a few times. This rearrangement joins TRBV9 to TRBJ2-2; no reliable D call. The V gene's germline CDR1 is SGDLS and CDR2 YYNGEE. V shed 4 bases and J shed 4 bases, with 11 bases lying between them. The CDR3 loop spans 14 amino acids. CDR3 amino acids: CASSSKASTGELFF. Here the CDR3 DNA reads TGTGCCAGCAGCTCAAAGGCGAGCACCGGGGAGCTGTTTTTT.

This clonotype was detected ten times or more. The rearrangement joins TRBV28 to TRBJ1-1; D may be TRBD1 (5 bases). V lost 2 bases and J 5 bases, leaving 15 bases between the germline ends. CDR3 size: 15 residues. Germline CDR1 is MDHEN and CDR2 is SYDVKM. CDR3 coding DNA: TGTGCCAGCAGTTTACCCCAGGAGGGGCGGACTGAAGCTTTCTTT. Amino acids: CASSLPQEGRTEAFF.

The V and J genes are TRBV5-1 and TRBJ2-2, with 8 bases aligning to TRBD1. CDR1 is SGHRS and CDR2 is YFSETQ in the germline V gene. Trimming cost V 4 bases and J 6 bases; bases outside gene matches: 8. The CDR3 runs to 15 residues. In DNA, the CDR3 is TGCGCCAGCAGCCTGACAGGGGCCGGACCCGGGGAGCTGTTTTTT. Translation: CASSLTGAGPGELFF.

The J gene is TRBJ2-7, the V gene TRBV5-5, with 7 bases identical to TRBD1. This CDR3 region has 15 residues. In germline, CDR1 is SGHKS, CDR2 YYEKEE (reference sequence). After removal of 4 bases from V and 2 bases from J, the junction contained 9 bases not matched to a gene. The CDR3 sequence: CASSDPWGQPYEQYF. The CDR3 nucleotides read TGTGCCAGCAGCGACCCTTGGGGACAGCCCTACGAGCAGTACTTC.

This chain connects TRBV19 to TRBJ1-5, with unresolved D. This CDR3 comprises 14 residues. V dropped 6 bases and J dropped 7 bases, with 16 bases sitting between them. CDR1 and CDR2 from the germline V gene are LNHDA and SQIVND (reference sequence). The DNA for the CDR3 is TGTGCCAGTAGCCCAGTGGACGCGGGGCAGCCCCAGCATTTT. It codes for CASSPVDAGQPQHF. The variable domain in full, with the rest retrieved from reference TRBV19 and TRBJ1-5, is DGGITQSPKYLFRKEGQNVTLSCEQNLNHDAMYWYRQDPGQGLRLIYYSQIVNDFQKGDIAEGYSVSREKKESFPLTVTSAQKNPTAFYLCASSPVDAGQPQHFGDGTRLSIL.

As concerns this clonotype: Germline is not matched at one junction end, which may reflect a read error. This sequence joins TRBV11-2 and TRBJ1-3; no firm D call. Per germline, CDR1 SGHAT and CDR2 FQNNGV. This CDR3 has 16 amino acids. The CDR3 DNA reads TGTGTCAGCAGCCCACCGGGAGGGATCGGTGGAAACACCATATATTTT. Protein: CVSSPPGGIGGNTIYF.

This clonotype appeared a few times. The V and J genes are TRBV13 and TRBJ2-5; 8 nucleotides align to TRBD2. Germline-derived CDR1 and CDR2 are PRHDT and FYEKMQ (reference sequence). The trim removed 4 bases at V and 2 bases at J, leaving 6 bases unmatched. The CDR3 runs 15 residues. CDR3: CASSSTREGQETQYF. CDR3 DNA: TGTGCCAGCAGCTCCACCCGGGAGGGACAAGAGACCCAGTACTTC.

This clonotype occurred a few times. This chain links TRBV11-3 with TRBJ2-7; TRBD1 agrees at 8 bases. After removal of 1 base from V and 1 base from J, the junction contained 3 bases not matched to a gene. The CDR3 totals 15 residues. Looked up from germline, CDR1 is SGHNT and CDR2 is YENEEA. CDR3 amino acids: CASSLAGGDSYEQYF. The CDR3 region has the DNA TGTGCCAGCAGCTTAGCAGGGGGCGATTCCTACGAGCAGTACTTC.

This clonotype was observed a few times. The chain is built from TRBV6-2 or TRBV6-3 and TRBJ1-2; 7 bases are a match to TRBD1. The CDR3 loop spans 16 amino acids. Looked up from germline, CDR1 is MNHEY and CDR2 is SVGEGT. The junction had 11 bases not matched to a gene; V was cut back by 2 bases and J by 5 bases. The DNA for the CDR3 is TGTGCCAGCAGTTACGGCAACCCGACAGGGTTGTATGGCTACACCTTC. This codes for CASSYGNPTGLYGYTF.

This clonotype has at least ten counts. The chain is built from TRBV28 and TRBJ1-1; TRBD1 is a possible D gene (5 bases). Per germline, CDR1 MDHEN and CDR2 SYDVKM. Trimming took 6 bases from V and 10 from J, leaving 24 bases between them. This CDR3 contains 15 residues. The CDR3 is CASRVPGTVLEGAFF. The CDR3 DNA sequence: TGTGCCAGCAGAGTCCCCGGGACCGTCCTGGAGGGAGCTTTCTTT.

This chain joins TRBV9 and TRBJ1-1; D is ambiguous. The CDR3 contains 14 residues. Per the germline V gene, CDR1 is SGDLS and CDR2 is YYNGEE. V was cut by 3 bases and J by 0 bases, with 9 bases left in between. CDR3 bases: TGTGCCAGCAGCGCAGAGGGATTGAACACTGAAGCTTTCTTT. Amino acids: CASSAEGLNTEAFF.

This clonotype was found a few times. V is TRBV11-2 and J is TRBJ1-1; D might be TRBD1 (5 bases). This CDR3 has 15 residues. V shed 0 bases and J shed 4 bases, with 12 bases lying between them. Looked up from germline, CDR1 is SGHAT and CDR2 is FQNNGV. The CDR3 sequence: CASSLDRGQSTEAFF. CDR3 sequence (DNA): TGTGCCAGCAGCTTAGATAGGGGTCAGTCCACTGAAGCTTTCTTT.

This clonotype was counted between two and nine times. The genes are TRBV27 and TRBJ2-5; 8 nucleotides line up with TRBD1. Germline CDR1 MNHEY, CDR2 SMNVEV (reference sequence). The ends lost 2 bases at V and 1 base at J; junction bases unmatched: 3. This CDR3 comprises 15 residues. The CDR3 nucleotides read TGTGCCAGCAGTTTACGGGGACAGGCCCAAGAGACCCAGTACTTC. Amino acids: CASSLRGQAQETQYF.

This chain links TRBV5-1 with TRBJ2-7; unclear D gene. The CDR3 sequence is 15 residues long. The germline CDR1 and CDR2 sequences are SGHRS and YFSETQ. Deletions cut 3 bases from V and 0 bases from J, with 13 bases between. In DNA, the CDR3 is TGCGCCAGCAGCTCCGAGCTATTCAGCTCCTACGAGCAGTACTTC. It codes for CASSSELFSSYEQYF.

This clonotype has just a few counts. The rearrangement joins TRBV9 to TRBJ1-6, with D possibly matching TRBD1 (6 bases). The germline CDR1 and CDR2 sequences are SGDLS and YYNGEE. The CDR3 extends over 15 amino acids. Trimming took 2 bases from V and 1 from J, leaving 7 bases between them. The CDR3: CASSVTGSYNSPLHF. The CDR3 DNA reads as TGTGCCAGCAGCGTCACAGGGTCCTATAATTCACCCCTCCACTTT.

In its sample, this clonotype was seen many times. The chain couples TRBV7-8 to TRBJ2-5, with 11 positions matching TRBD2. This CDR3 region has 17 residues. The germline V gene has CDR1 SGHVS and CDR2 FQNEAQ. Germline trimming cut 0 bases from V and 3 bases from J; bases unmatched to any gene: 6. CDR3 nucleotide sequence: TGTGCCAGCAGCTTAGCGCGGCTAGCGGGAGGTAAAGAGACCCAGTACTTC. Translated, it gives CASSLARLAGGKETQYF.